The clone carrying this T cell receptor (beta chain) has a handful of counts. Its antigen is undetermined. This entry comes from a study of post-analysis software for immune sequencing data. Across the whole study: Disease trajectories encompassed relapsing-remitting, secondary progressive and progressive-relapsing multiple sclerosis. Study-wide points: The F measure placed samples prepared in the same batch into strongly shared clusters. Patients used about 5 TRBV segments, including TRBV5-6, TRBV5-1 and TRBV20-1, more often than controls.

cDNA libraries of TCR beta carried unique molecular identifiers. Starting from around 1 to 10 million T cells, the study yielded about 500,000 cDNA molecules. One entry per CDR3 protein results from TCRdb running MiXCR on the PCR reads. The profile shows hundreds of thousands of distinct CDR3 sequences, 55% to 70% of them singletons. Germline CDR1 and CDR2: SNHLY and FYNNEI. The V gene lost 8 bases and the J gene lost 5 bases, with 17 bases spanning the gap. CDR3 length: 14 amino acids. Sequencing was done on a sample of blood. J is TRBJ2-3 and V is TRBV2, with unresolved D. The receptor was isolated from a girl aged 2-10 years with multiple sclerosis. The CDR3 loop reads CASGRTPRQDTQYF. The DNA for the CDR3 is TGTGCCAGCGGACGGACCCCCCGGCAAGATACGCAGTATTTT.